The clone carrying this TCR beta chain was observed a few times. What it binds is not known. Measured with immunoSEQ multiplex PCR; TCRdb has only the in-frame clones, and not every one. Among around 61,000 clones, 70% to 90% were seen once, and the ten largest hold over 13%. The J segment lost 2 bases and the V segment lost 9 bases, leaving 6 bases of the junction unmatched. CDR3 length: 14 amino acids. Germline V gives CDR1 MNHEY, CDR2 SMNVEV (reference sequence). The source of the sample is a study of T cell responses to AZD1222 COVID-19 vaccine. Study observations and caveats: After two AZD1222 doses, spike-specific TCR breadth and depth rose versus day 0.

This receptor was identified in an adult in good health. The sequencing here drew on peripheral blood, taken on day 0 of AZD1222 vaccination. V is TRBV27 and J is TRBJ1-5; 8 bases are shared with TRBD1. The CDR3 DNA is TGTGCCAGTATCGCAGGGGGCGGCAATCAGCCCCAGCATTTT. Its protein is CASIAGGGNQPQHF.